This TCR beta chain was recovered during a study of blood T cell repertoires in COVID-19. Overall study context: The origin of the acute and convalescent COVID-19 samples was the United States, Italy and Spain. Sample material is recorded as cDNA or gDNA derived from T cells, B-cell-depleted T cells, or PBMCs.

Source study methods: The assay estimated nucleated cells by amplifying reference gene primers. Sequenced by immunoSEQ multiplex PCR; TCRdb stores in-frame clones only, minus some. That table furnishes V, J and clone size, whereas the DNA furnished D and trimming. The table has around 260,000 clones, about 85% seen once. CDR3 length: 15 amino acids. Between the trimmed V and J ends, which lost 5 bases and 0 bases, there was a span of 13 bases. The germline CDR1 and CDR2 sequences are MNHEY and SMNVEV (reference sequence). Patients at the Seattle site were enrolled during active infection and followed longitudinally.

The receptor comes from a human donor with COVID-19, enrolled during active disease. The donor label of this sample is uncertain. The chain links TRBV27 to TRBJ2-5; TRBD1 might be the D (6 bases). The sequenced sample consisted of peripheral blood. CDR3 protein: CASSAWAGDQETQYF. CDR3 in DNA: TGTGCCAGCAGTGCATGGGCAGGGGACCAAGAGACCCAGTACTTC.